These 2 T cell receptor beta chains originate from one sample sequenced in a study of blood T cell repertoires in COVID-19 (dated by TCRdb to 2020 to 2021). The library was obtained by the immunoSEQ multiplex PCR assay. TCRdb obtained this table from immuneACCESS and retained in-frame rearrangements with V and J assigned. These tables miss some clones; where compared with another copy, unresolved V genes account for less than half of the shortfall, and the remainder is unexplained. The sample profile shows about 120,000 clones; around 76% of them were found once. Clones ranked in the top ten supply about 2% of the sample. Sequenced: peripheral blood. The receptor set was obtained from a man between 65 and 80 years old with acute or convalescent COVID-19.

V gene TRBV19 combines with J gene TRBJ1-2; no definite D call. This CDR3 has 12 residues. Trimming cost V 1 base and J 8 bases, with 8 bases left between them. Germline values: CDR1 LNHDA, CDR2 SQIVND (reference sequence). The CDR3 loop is CASSIGSGGYTF. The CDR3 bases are TGTGCCAGTAGTATAGGGTCGGGAGGCTACACCTTC.

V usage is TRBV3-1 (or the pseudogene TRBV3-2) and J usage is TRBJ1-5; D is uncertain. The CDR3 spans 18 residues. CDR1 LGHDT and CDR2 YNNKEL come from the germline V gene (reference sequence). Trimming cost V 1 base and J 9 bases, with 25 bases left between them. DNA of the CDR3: TGTGCCAGCAGCCAAGGGTGGTTCAGAGGAAACAGCGGTGGGCCCCAGCATTTT. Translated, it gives CASSQGWFRGNSGGPQHF.